A selection of T cell receptor beta chains follows, all from one sample in a study of identical twins. TCRdb processed the 5' RACE reads anew with MiXCR; each CDR3 protein has one entry. The table has some 230,000 distinct CDR3 sequences, 5.5% to 7.5% seen once. This same sample was also taken into another study, of T cells expressing NK-cell markers.

Sequencing was done on a sample of CD8+ T cells sorted from blood. The receptors originated from a young woman in good health. Each CDR3 is given with its conserved first and last residue. A D gene is named only where the DNA matches it firmly. Expanded clones are given a class, and other clones once, few, many or no size at all.

J gene: TRBJ2-3; V gene: TRBV2; D gene: TRBD2; clone size: -; CDR3 DNA: TGTGCCAGCAGTGCCTTGACTAGCGGGGTCATCACAGATACGCAGTATTTT; CDR3 protein: CASSALTSGVITDTQYF
J gene: TRBJ2-7; V gene: TRBV7-9; D gene: -; clone size: few; CDR3 DNA: TGTGCCAGCAGCCCCCCGTCCGGGGCCGTTACCTACGAGCAGTACTTC; CDR3 protein: CASSPPSGAVTYEQYF
J gene: TRBJ1-1; V gene: TRBV9; D gene: -; clone size: -; CDR3 DNA: TGTGCCAGCAGCGCAGCGGGTACGGGCACTGAAGCTTTCTTT; CDR3 protein: CASSAAGTGTEAFF
J gene: TRBJ2-2; V gene: TRBV12-3/TRBV12-4; D gene: -; clone size: many; CDR3 DNA: TGTGCCAGCAGTTGGGGCCCGGTGCGGGGCACCGGGGAGCTGTTTTTT; CDR3 protein: CASSWGPVRGTGELFF
J gene: TRBJ2-7; V gene: TRBV7-9; D gene: -; clone size: many; CDR3 DNA: TGTGCCAGCAGTCCTAACTACGAGCAGTACTTC; CDR3 protein: CASSPNYEQYF
J gene: TRBJ2-1; V gene: TRBV7-2; D gene: TRBD2; clone size: few; CDR3 DNA: TGTGCCAGCACCCGATCGGGTAGCGGGAGTGATGAGCAGTTCTTC; CDR3 protein: CASTRSGSGSDEQFF
J gene: TRBJ1-1; V gene: TRBV2; D gene: -; clone size: few; CDR3 DNA: TGTGCCAGCATTAAAGGAGTGACAGGTTCCTGGGACACTGAAGCTTTCTTT; CDR3 protein: CASIKGVTGSWDTEAFF
J gene: TRBJ2-3; V gene: TRBV6-1; D gene: -; clone size: few; CDR3 DNA: TGTGCCAGCAGGCCGGGACGCCAAGGGGATACGCAGTATTTT; CDR3 protein: CASRPGRQGDTQYF
J gene: TRBJ2-7; V gene: TRBV6-5; D gene: TRBD2; clone size: -; CDR3 DNA: TGTGCCAGCAGTTACTCGTTAGCGGGAGGGCGAGGGGGCGAGCAGTACTTC; CDR3 protein: CASSYSLAGGRGGEQYF
J gene: TRBJ1-1; V gene: TRBV7-9; D gene: -; clone size: few; CDR3 DNA: TGTGCCAGCACCACCATAGATGGGGGCACTGAAGCTTTCTTT; CDR3 protein: CASTTIDGGTEAFF
J gene: TRBJ2-7; V gene: TRBV12-3/TRBV12-4; D gene: -; clone size: few; CDR3 DNA: TGTGCCAGCAGTTTCTCTTATGGGACCCCCGAGCAGTACTTC; CDR3 protein: CASSFSYGTPEQYF
J gene: TRBJ2-5; V gene: TRBV9; D gene: -; clone size: many; CDR3 DNA: TGTGCCAGCAGCGTCTGGGGGGGCGGGGAGACCCAGTACTTC; CDR3 protein: CASSVWGGGETQYF
J gene: TRBJ1-5; V gene: TRBV3-1; D gene: TRBD1; clone size: few; CDR3 DNA: TGTGCCAGCAGCTCGGGACAGGGTTGGAGCAATCAGCCCCAGCATTTT; CDR3 protein: CASSSGQGWSNQPQHF
J gene: TRBJ1-5; V gene: TRBV12-3/TRBV12-4; D gene: -; clone size: many; CDR3 DNA: TGTGCCAGCAGTTTTTTGGGTCAGCCCCAGCATTTT; CDR3 protein: CASSFLGQPQHF
J gene: TRBJ1-1; V gene: TRBV20-1; D gene: -; clone size: few; CDR3 DNA: TGCAGTGCCCCTGATGCTAATAAAGGCACTGAAGCTTTCTTT; CDR3 protein: CSAPDANKGTEAFF
J gene: TRBJ2-5; V gene: TRBV21-1; D gene: -; clone size: many; CDR3 DNA: TGTGCCAGCATCGCGGGACCAATCGGGCGGGAGACCCAGTACTTC; CDR3 protein: CASIAGPIGRETQYF
J gene: TRBJ1-2; V gene: TRBV7-9; D gene: TRBD1; clone size: many; CDR3 DNA: TGTGCCAGCAGCTTAAACAGGGGAGGCTACACCTTC; CDR3 protein: CASSLNRGGYTF
J gene: TRBJ2-7; V gene: TRBV7-9; D gene: TRBD2; clone size: few; CDR3 DNA: TGTGCCAGCAGCTCCCGGGGTAGCGGGAGCCACGAGCAGTACTTC; CDR3 protein: CASSSRGSGSHEQYF
J gene: TRBJ2-3; V gene: TRBV7-2; D gene: -; clone size: few; CDR3 DNA: TGTGCCAGCAGCTTACCCGAGGGGGGCGCACTATCAGATACGCAGTATTTT; CDR3 protein: CASSLPEGGALSDTQYF
J gene: TRBJ2-5; V gene: TRBV29-1; D gene: -; clone size: -; CDR3 DNA: TGCAGCACATTGACCAGGGTAAAGGTAGAGACCCAGTACTTC; CDR3 protein: CSTLTRVKVETQYF
J gene: TRBJ1-5; V gene: TRBV19; D gene: -; clone size: -; CDR3 DNA: TGTGCCAGTACCTTGATCGGGGGCGTTAGCAATCAGCCCCAGCATTTT; CDR3 protein: CASTLIGGVSNQPQHF
J gene: TRBJ2-7; V gene: TRBV7-2; D gene: -; clone size: many; CDR3 DNA: TGTGCCAGCAGCTTAGGGTCGGGACGGACCTACGAGCAGTACTTC; CDR3 protein: CASSLGSGRTYEQYF
J gene: TRBJ1-1; V gene: TRBV30; D gene: -; clone size: few; CDR3 DNA: TGTGCCTGGAGTAGACTGAACGAAGCTTTCTTT; CDR3 protein: CAWSRLNEAFF
J gene: TRBJ1-4; V gene: TRBV2; D gene: -; clone size: few; CDR3 DNA: TGTGCCAGCATCGGATTTTTTGGGAAAAAACTGTTTTTT; CDR3 protein: CASIGFFGKKLFF
J gene: TRBJ2-2; V gene: TRBV20-1; D gene: -; clone size: few; CDR3 DNA: TGCAGTGCTGGCCTCGGGGTGCCCGGGGAGCTGTTTTTT; CDR3 protein: CSAGLGVPGELFF
J gene: TRBJ1-5; V gene: TRBV27; D gene: -; clone size: -; CDR3 DNA: TGTGCCAGCAGTTTAAATAGGGTTAATCAGCCCCAGCATTTT; CDR3 protein: CASSLNRVNQPQHF
J gene: TRBJ1-4; V gene: TRBV7-2; D gene: TRBD1; clone size: -; CDR3 DNA: TGTGCCAGCAGCAGGGACAGGGGCGACGAAAAACTGTTTTTT; CDR3 protein: CASSRDRGDEKLFF
J gene: TRBJ2-7; V gene: TRBV7-9; D gene: TRBD1; clone size: -; CDR3 DNA: TGTGCCAGCAGCTTCCCCCGGACAGGAACCTACGAGCAGTACTTC; CDR3 protein: CASSFPRTGTYEQYF
J gene: TRBJ1-4; V gene: TRBV12-3/TRBV12-4; D gene: -; clone size: few; CDR3 DNA: TGTGCCAGCAGTTTCGGGACCGCCGAAAAACTGTTTTTT; CDR3 protein: CASSFGTAEKLFF
J gene: TRBJ2-1; V gene: TRBV11-2; D gene: -; clone size: many; CDR3 DNA: TGTGCCAGCAGCTTAGCCCATGAGCAGTTCTTC; CDR3 protein: CASSLAHEQFF
J gene: TRBJ2-3; V gene: TRBV20-1; D gene: -; clone size: few; CDR3 DNA: TGCAGTGCTAGAGATCTAGAGGGGCGGGGACCCAGCACAGATACGCAGTATTTT; CDR3 protein: CSARDLEGRGPSTDTQYF
J gene: TRBJ2-2; V gene: TRBV27; D gene: -; clone size: few; CDR3 DNA: TGTGCCAGCAGTACGAACCAGGGTCGAAGGAGGGCCGGGGAGCTGTTTTTT; CDR3 protein: CASSTNQGRRRAGELFF
J gene: TRBJ2-1; V gene: TRBV6-9; D gene: -; clone size: -; CDR3 DNA: TGTGCCAGCAGTCCCGACGGGTCCTCGAGGGGCCCCTTTAGCTCCTACAATGAGCAGTTCTTC; CDR3 protein: CASSPDGSSRGPFSSYNEQFF
J gene: TRBJ2-2; V gene: TRBV12-3/TRBV12-4; D gene: TRBD2; clone size: many; CDR3 DNA: TGTGCCAGCAGTTCCTGGACTAGCACCACCGGGGAGCTGTTTTTT; CDR3 protein: CASSSWTSTTGELFF
J gene: TRBJ1-2; V gene: TRBV5-1; D gene: -; clone size: -; CDR3 DNA: TGCGCCAGCAAGGCTCCTAACTATGGCTACACCTTC; CDR3 protein: CASKAPNYGYTF
J gene: TRBJ2-3; V gene: TRBV7-9; D gene: -; clone size: many; CDR3 DNA: TGTGCCAGCAGCCCCCCCGGGACGACCACAGATACGCAGTATTTT; CDR3 protein: CASSPPGTTTDTQYF
J gene: TRBJ2-3; V gene: TRBV9; D gene: -; clone size: many; CDR3 DNA: TGTGCCAGCACCTTTCTCCCCAAGAATTACCCCAGCACAGATACGCAGTATTTT; CDR3 protein: CASTFLPKNYPSTDTQYF
J gene: TRBJ1-6; V gene: TRBV20-1; D gene: -; clone size: many; CDR3 DNA: TGCAGTGCTAGAGAGGGAGGGGATGGTTCACCCCTCCACTTT; CDR3 protein: CSAREGGDGSPLHF
J gene: TRBJ2-7; V gene: TRBV5-5; D gene: -; clone size: many; CDR3 DNA: TGTGCCAGCGCTGCCTCCTACGAGCAGTACTTC; CDR3 protein: CASAASYEQYF
J gene: TRBJ1-5; V gene: TRBV3-1; D gene: -; clone size: -; CDR3 DNA: TGTGCCAGCAGCGAAAAGTTCAGGAATCAGCCCCAGCATTTT; CDR3 protein: CASSEKFRNQPQHF
J gene: TRBJ1-4; V gene: TRBV6-1; D gene: -; clone size: -; CDR3 DNA: TGTGCCAGCACGTCAACGGGCGGGGGTGAAAAACTGTTTTTT; CDR3 protein: CASTSTGGGEKLFF
J gene: TRBJ1-1; V gene: TRBV10-3; D gene: -; clone size: many; CDR3 DNA: TGTGCCACCGTAGGGAACACTGAAGCTTTCTTT; CDR3 protein: CATVGNTEAFF
J gene: TRBJ1-5; V gene: TRBV5-6; D gene: TRBD1; clone size: -; CDR3 DNA: TGTGCCAGCAGCGATGGGGCAGGGGGCCAGCCCCAGCATTTT; CDR3 protein: CASSDGAGGQPQHF
J gene: TRBJ2-7; V gene: TRBV6-2/TRBV6-3; D gene: -; clone size: -; CDR3 DNA: TGTGCCAGCAGTTGGACTTCAACCTACGAGCAGTACTTC; CDR3 protein: CASSWTSTYEQYF
J gene: TRBJ2-7; V gene: TRBV9; D gene: -; clone size: few; CDR3 DNA: TGTGCCAGCAGCGGGGGCAGGAATGAGCAGTACTTC; CDR3 protein: CASSGGRNEQYF
J gene: TRBJ2-1; V gene: TRBV12-3/TRBV12-4; D gene: TRBD2; clone size: many; CDR3 DNA: TGTGCCAGCACCGGGGGGAACGAGGTTGAGCAGTTCTTC; CDR3 protein: CASTGGNEVEQFF
J gene: TRBJ1-4; V gene: TRBV7-9; D gene: TRBD1; clone size: -; CDR3 DNA: TGTGCCAGCACCCTACCGGGACAGGATGAAAAACTGTTTTTT; CDR3 protein: CASTLPGQDEKLFF
J gene: TRBJ2-7; V gene: TRBV4-1; D gene: -; clone size: few; CDR3 DNA: TGCGCCAGCAGCCCCCTCGGCATGTACATAGGCTACGAGCAGTACTTC; CDR3 protein: CASSPLGMYIGYEQYF
J gene: TRBJ2-3; V gene: TRBV12-3/TRBV12-4; D gene: -; clone size: few; CDR3 DNA: TGTGCCAGCAGGGGTAGGGGAACGCAGTATTTT; CDR3 protein: CASRGRGTQYF
J gene: TRBJ1-1; V gene: TRBV7-6; D gene: -; clone size: few; CDR3 DNA: TGTGCCAGCAGTCGAGCAGTGAACACTGAAGCTTTCTTT; CDR3 protein: CASSRAVNTEAFF
J gene: TRBJ1-2; V gene: TRBV5-1; D gene: -; clone size: many; CDR3 DNA: TGCGCCAGCAGCTTGGCTGTTCGGGTCCACAACTATGGCTACACCTTC; CDR3 protein: CASSLAVRVHNYGYTF